Below are 21 T cell receptor beta chains sequenced from a single sample in a study of low-dose radiotherapy and immunotherapy resistance in tumors (dated 2022 in TCRdb). For sequencing, an Illumina HiSeq 2500 was employed. To make first-strand cDNA, Superscript III was used along with a set of TRAV- and TRBV-specific primers so that both the TCRalpha and TCRbeta chains were covered. TCRs were amplified for 20 to 25 PCR cycles with Phusion, using a constant-region primer paired with the adapter attached to the V primers. TCRdb trimmed the raw reads at Q25, called clones with MiXCR and kept productive beta chains. Under each unique CDR3 protein, matching rows form one entry showing the most common genes and DNA. Across this sample there are 55,000 to 70,000 distinct CDR3 sequences, with around 25% seen only once. The top ten clones comprise around 5% of the sample. What this sample's time point label stands for: before trial treatment.

Here the sequenced sample was PBMCs, taken before treatment. The receptor source for this set is a male donor with prostate cancer.

Ten or more counts support this clonotype. The chain joins TRBV5-1 to TRBJ2-1, with D perhaps given as TRBD1 or TRBD2 (6 bases each). This CDR3 has 14 residues. Germline V gives CDR1 SGHRS, CDR2 YFSETQ. The V and J ends lost 4 bases and 5 bases respectively, with 13 bases between them. The CDR3 region is CASSAGHPNNEQFF. Written as DNA, the CDR3 is TGCGCCAGCAGCGCGGGACACCCTAACAATGAGCAGTTCTTC.

The chain uses TRBV6-5 and TRBJ1-3; TRBD1 agrees at 7 bases. Germline assignment: CDR1 MNHEY and CDR2 SVGAGI. The CDR3 is 15 residues long. The ends lost 4 bases at V and 1 base at J; junction bases unmatched: 4. CDR3 bases: TGTGCCAGCAGTTTAACAGGGGAGTCTGGAAACACCATATATTTT. Translated: CASSLTGESGNTIYF.

Regarding this clonotype: This may arise from a read error, as a much more abundant clone is one base away. This CDR3 is CASSSRTGSDTQYF. CDR3 bases: TGTGCCAGCAGCTCGCGGACAGGGTCAGATACGCAGTATTTT. V gene TRBV7-9 combines with J gene TRBJ2-3, with 8 bases identical to TRBD1. Trimming took 4 bases from V and 4 from J; bases not matched to a gene: 4. Germline V gene lookup returns CDR1 SEHNR and CDR2 FQNEAQ (reference sequence). The CDR3 contains 14 residues.

In its sample, this clonotype was seen many times. This chain joins TRBV5-1 and TRBJ2-1; D is undetermined. V was clipped by 4 bases and J by 2 bases, with 16 bases between them. Germline V gene sequence: CDR1 SGHRS, CDR2 YFSETQ. The CDR3 runs to 16 residues. CDR3 in DNA: TGCGCCAGCAGCCCCGGGTCGTGGAGTCCCTACAATGAGCAGTTCTTC. Translating gives CASSPGSWSPYNEQFF. The whole variable domain, filled in from reference TRBV5-1 and TRBJ2-1, reads KAGVTQTPRYLIKTRGQQVTLSCSPISGHRSVSWYQQTPGQGLQFLFEYFSETQRNKGNFPGRFSGRQFSNSRSEMNVSTLELGDSALYLCASSPGSWSPYNEQFFGPGTRLTVL.

This clonotype showed up many times. J is TRBJ2-7 and V is TRBV13, with TRBD2 identical over 8 bases. Germline V gene sequence: CDR1 PRHDT, CDR2 FYEKMQ (reference sequence). V shed 2 bases and J 6 bases; nucleotides not matched to a gene: 3. The CDR3 loop spans 13 amino acids. The CDR3 here is CASSLLTSGEQYF. DNA of the CDR3: TGTGCCAGCAGCTTATTAACTAGCGGCGAGCAGTACTTC.

The CDR3 reads CASSLEGGSPDTQYF. The DNA for the CDR3 is TGCGCCAGCAGCTTGGAGGGGGGGTCCCCCGATACGCAGTATTTT. V gene TRBV5-1 combines with J gene TRBJ2-3; D is possibly TRBD2 (7 bases). The germline V gene has CDR1 SGHRS and CDR2 YFSETQ. The CDR3 totals 15 residues. Trimming left V 0 bases short and J 6 bases short, with 14 bases between.

The chain combines TRBV18 with TRBJ1-6; the D is unclear. The V end was cut by 3 bases, the J end by 7 bases, with 13 bases between. CDR1 is KGHSH and CDR2 is LQKENI in the germline V gene. The CDR3 sequence is 15 residues long. The CDR3 bases are TGTGCCAGCTCACCCAGGTCCCAAGAGAATTCACCCCTCCACTTT. This gives the protein CASSPRSQENSPLHF.

Many counts were recorded for this clonotype. This chain links TRBV10-1 with TRBJ2-1, with D possibly matching TRBD1 (6 bases). V was shortened by 0 bases and J by 15 bases, with 18 bases between the two germline ends. This CDR3 is 14 amino acids long. Per germline, CDR1 WNHNN and CDR2 SYGVQD (reference sequence). For the CDR3, the DNA is TGCGCCAGCAGTGAGTCGCCGGGACAAAGTTCTCCGTTCTTC. Residues: CASSESPGQSSPFF.

A remark on this clonotype: A far more abundant clone sits one base away, making this likely a read error. V is TRBV3-1 and J is TRBJ2-1; 9 bases align to TRBD2. Trimming at V came to 1 base and at J to 10 bases, leaving 14 bases not matched to a gene. From germline, CDR1 is LGHDT and CDR2 YNNKEL (reference sequence). The CDR3 runs 17 residues. In DNA, the CDR3 is TGTGCCAGCAGCCAAGTGCTTGGCGGGGGGGCCTCCTACGAGCAGTTCTTC. This sequence encodes CASSQVLGGGASYEQFF.

This clonotype is labeled as medium-sized. The V and J genes are TRBV10-2 and TRBJ1-1; D is ambiguous. The germline V gene encodes CDR1 WSHSY and CDR2 SAAADI. Trimming took off 1 base at V and 0 bases at J, with 6 bases between the two ends. This CDR3 has 14 amino acids. The CDR3 sequence is CASSEFGMNTEAFF. CDR3 nucleotides: TGCGCCAGCAGTGAGTTCGGGATGAACACTGAAGCTTTCTTT.

This clonotype has at least ten counts. V gene TRBV19 combines with J gene TRBJ1-5, with 9 bases matching TRBD1. The V and J ends lost 5 bases and 6 bases, in that order; junction bases with no gene match: 11. The CDR3 has 16 residues. Germline V gene lookup returns CDR1 LNHDA and CDR2 SQIVND (reference sequence). CDR3 sequence: CASSPFGTGSVQPQHF. The DNA of the CDR3 is TGTGCCAGTAGTCCCTTCGGGACAGGGAGTGTTCAGCCCCAGCATTTT.

This clonotype was picked up many times. The genes are TRBV5-4 and TRBJ2-3; tentatively, D is TRBD1 (6 bases). Trimming shortened V by 4 bases and J by 5 bases, and 14 bases separated the two germline ends. The CDR3 contains 14 residues. CDR1 and CDR2 (germline): SGHNT, YYREEE (reference sequence). In DNA, the CDR3 is TGTGCCAGCAGCGGGACCTCAGGGGAAGATACGCAGTATTTT. Encoded protein: CASSGTSGEDTQYF.

Many counts were recorded for this clonotype. The chain carries TRBV11-2 and TRBJ2-3, with 11 bases fitting TRBD2. The germline V gene encodes CDR1 SGHAT and CDR2 FQNNGV. The CDR3 consists of 18 residues. V lost 5 bases to trimming and J lost 5 bases; unmatched junction nucleotides: 15. CDR3 in amino acids: CASSHGIGSGGAGDTQYF. The CDR3 region has the DNA TGTGCCAGCAGCCACGGGATAGGTAGCGGGGGGGCCGGAGATACGCAGTATTTT.

This clonotype was picked up many times. Here the CDR3 reads CSVKTSGRVGEQFF. Here the CDR3 DNA reads TGCAGCGTTAAGACTAGCGGGAGGGTAGGTGAGCAGTTCTTC. The chain couples TRBV29-1 to TRBJ2-1; 14 bases align to TRBD2. Germline CDR1 is SQVTM and CDR2 is ANQGSEA. There are 14 residues in the CDR3. The trim removed 5 bases at V and 9 bases at J, leaving 6 bases unmatched.

This clonotype has a single count. A far larger clone differs by one base, so this is likely a read error. The chain joins TRBV6-5 to TRBJ1-5, with 8 bases aligning to TRBD1. The V segment lost 3 bases and the J segment 3 bases; nucleotides outside the gene matches: 4. The CDR3 spans 15 residues. Germline lookup yields CDR1 MNHEY and CDR2 SVGAGI. CDR3 sequence (DNA): TGTGCCAGCAGTTATGGGACAGGCCACAATCAGCCCCAGCATTTT. Its translation is CASSYGTGHNQPQHF.

The chain carries TRBV27 and TRBJ2-1; 7 nucleotides line up with TRBD2. The CDR3 sequence is 18 residues long. CDR1 is MNHEY and CDR2 is SMNVEV in the germline V gene (reference sequence). Trimming took 4 bases from V and 6 from J; bases not matched to a gene: 18. The chain's CDR3 is CASSSRSVGGWGGNEQFF. The CDR3 nucleotides are TGTGCCAGCAGTTCCCGTAGCGTGGGGGGGTGGGGGGGCAATGAGCAGTTCTTC.

This clonotype was detected many times. This chain links TRBV19 with TRBJ2-7; TRBD1 aligns across 9 bases. CDR1 LNHDA and CDR2 SQIVND come from the germline V gene (reference sequence). The CDR3 loop spans 14 amino acids. V trimming: 4 bases; J trimming: 5 bases; junction bases outside the gene matches: 6. CDR3 sequence: CASSTRQGGNEQYF. The CDR3 nucleotides are TGTGCCAGTAGTACCCGACAGGGGGGTAACGAGCAGTACTTC.

There are many counts of this clonotype. This chain uses TRBV30 with TRBJ1-5; possibly TRBD1 for D (5 bases). Germline loops: CDR1 GTSNPN, CDR2 SVGIG (reference sequence). Trimming removed 2 bases at V and 3 bases at J, with 8 bases between. The CDR3 consists of 13 residues. CDR3 amino acids: CAWSPGTNQPQHF. The DNA for the CDR3 is TGTGCCTGGAGTCCGGGGACCAATCAGCCCCAGCATTTT.

This chain uses TRBV28 with TRBJ2-3; D is perhaps TRBD1 (6 bases). V shed 2 bases and J shed 6 bases, with 21 bases lying between them. CDR1 MDHEN and CDR2 SYDVKM come from the germline V gene. The CDR3 sequence is 17 residues long. The DNA of the CDR3 is TGTGCCAGCAGTTTAAAAAACTTTAGGCAGGGGACCGATACGCAGTATTTT. It specifies CASSLKNFRQGTDTQYF.

In this sample, this clonotype turned up a few times. This chain joins TRBV4-2 and TRBJ2-1, with TRBD1 identical over 9 bases. There are 15 residues in the CDR3. J gave up 8 bases and V 3 bases, and 8 bases lay outside the gene matches. Germline CDR1 and CDR2: LGHNA and YNFKEQ. CDR3 loop: CASSQWGTGIYEQFF. The CDR3, as DNA: TGTGCCAGCAGCCAGTGGGGGACAGGGATCTATGAGCAGTTCTTC.

This clonotype has at least ten counts. This sequence joins TRBV15 and TRBJ2-2, with TRBD2 matching over 12 bases. J was trimmed by 6 bases and V by 3 bases; bases with no gene match: 5. The CDR3 length is 16 residues. Germline V gene data show CDR1 as LNHNV and CDR2 as YYDKDF (reference sequence). The CDR3 DNA reads as TGTGCCACCAGCAGGACTAGCGGGAGAAGACCCGGGGAGCTGTTTTTT. Protein product: CATSRTSGRRPGELFF.